The 2 T cell receptor beta chains presented below share a single source sample, sequenced in a study of T cells after yellow fever vaccination. MiXCR, run by TCRdb on the 5' RACE reads, gives a single entry per CDR3 protein. The sample has 600,000 to 750,000 distinct CDR3 sequences, 9% to 15% seen once. Sequencing used PBMCs, obtained on the day of the yellow fever booster vaccination. These receptor sequences come from a man aged 30 to 45 who received the YFV17D yellow fever vaccine.

The rearrangement uses TRBV3-1 and TRBJ2-1; 8 bases line up with TRBD2. CDR1 is LGHDT and CDR2 is YNNKEL in the germline V gene (reference sequence). V trimming: 2 bases; J trimming: 4 bases; junction bases outside the gene matches: 7. This CDR3 is 16 amino acids long. DNA of the CDR3: TGTGCCAGCAGCCAATTTAGCGGGGACACATACAATGAGCAGTTCTTC. Its translation is CASSQFSGDTYNEQFF.

The J gene is TRBJ2-7, the V gene TRBV7-3; D not resolved. V lost 5 bases and J 2 bases, leaving 10 bases between the germline ends. Per the germline V gene, CDR1 is SGHTA and CDR2 is FQGTGA. The CDR3 covers 13 residues. The chain's CDR3 is CASSDGPTYEQYF. Here the CDR3 DNA reads TGTGCCAGCAGCGACGGTCCGACCTACGAGCAGTACTTC.